The rows below give T cell receptor beta chains drawn from one sample of a study of blood T cells in healthy people across ages. TCRdb re-called the 5' RACE reads with MiXCR, one entry per CDR3 protein. This sample has around 1,800,000 distinct CDR3 sequences, with approximately 40% found just once. Material for sequencing was blood. The receptors derive from a human donor in good health. The CDR3 runs from the conserved cysteine through the conserved F or W. Fields, in order: D gene, J gene, V gene, clone size, CDR3 protein, CDR3 DNA. D genes are given only for firm matches. For some rows the clone size is stated as once, few or many, or as a class when expanded; others skip it.

d_call: TRBD1; j_call: TRBJ2-7; v_call: TRBV14; clone_size: NA; cdr3_aa: CARLGTGSYEQYF; cdr3_nt: TGTGCCCGCCTTGGGACAGGCTCCTACGAGCAGTACTTC
d_call: NA; j_call: TRBJ2-5; v_call: TRBV12-3/TRBV12-4; clone_size: NA; cdr3_aa: CASSFRWDEQYF; cdr3_nt: TGTGCCAGCAGTTTTAGGTGGGATGAGCAGTACTTC
d_call: NA; j_call: TRBJ1-4; v_call: TRBV28; clone_size: few; cdr3_aa: CASSYWEKLFF; cdr3_nt: TGTGCCAGCAGCTATTGGGAAAAACTGTTTTTT
d_call: NA; j_call: TRBJ2-3; v_call: TRBV20-1; clone_size: once; cdr3_aa: CSAIVDTDTQYF; cdr3_nt: TGCAGTGCTATCGTAGACACAGATACGCAGTATTTT
d_call: TRBD1; j_call: TRBJ2-7; v_call: TRBV7-2; clone_size: NA; cdr3_aa: CASSPTGTTPSRLKYF; cdr3_nt: TGTGCCAGCAGTCCGACAGGGACCACACCTTCACGTTTGAAGTACTTC
d_call: NA; j_call: TRBJ1-5; v_call: TRBV6-2/TRBV6-3; clone_size: few; cdr3_aa: CASTLWLDQPQHF; cdr3_nt: TGTGCCAGCACCTTGTGGCTCGATCAGCCCCAGCATTTT
d_call: NA; j_call: TRBJ2-5; v_call: TRBV6-5; clone_size: NA; cdr3_aa: CASSRLGRDQETQYF; cdr3_nt: TGTGCCAGCAGTAGGCTGGGGAGAGACCAAGAGACCCAGTACTTC
d_call: NA; j_call: TRBJ2-1; v_call: TRBV11-2; clone_size: once; cdr3_aa: CTSSLSLETQFF; cdr3_nt: TGTACCAGCAGCTTAAGCCTCGAGACCCAGTTCTTC
d_call: TRBD1; j_call: TRBJ1-2; v_call: TRBV25-1; clone_size: NA; cdr3_aa: CASSEFFVTGDRGEDGYTF; cdr3_nt: TGTGCCAGCAGTGAATTCTTTGTCACTGGGGACAGGGGGGAGGATGGCTACACCTTC
d_call: NA; j_call: TRBJ1-5; v_call: TRBV6-6; clone_size: few; cdr3_aa: CASSYSRVSNQPQHF; cdr3_nt: TGTGCCAGCAGTTACTCGCGGGTTAGCAATCAGCCCCAGCATTTT
d_call: NA; j_call: TRBJ2-1; v_call: TRBV5-1; clone_size: NA; cdr3_aa: CASSLDPGMVGEQFF; cdr3_nt: TGCGCCAGCAGCTTGGATCCAGGGATGGTCGGTGAGCAGTTCTTC
d_call: TRBD2; j_call: TRBJ2-7; v_call: TRBV11-2; clone_size: NA; cdr3_aa: CASSLAAGGHYEQYF; cdr3_nt: TGTGCCAGCAGCTTAGCGGCGGGGGGGCACTACGAGCAGTACTTC
d_call: NA; j_call: TRBJ2-4; v_call: TRBV7-2; clone_size: NA; cdr3_aa: CAGSATGQSIQYF; cdr3_nt: TGTGCCGGCAGCGCTACAGGGCAAAGCATTCAGTACTTC
d_call: NA; j_call: TRBJ1-6; v_call: TRBV3-1; clone_size: NA; cdr3_aa: CASSSERVGSPLHF; cdr3_nt: TGTGCCAGCAGCTCCGAAAGGGTAGGCTCACCCCTCCACTTT
d_call: NA; j_call: TRBJ1-2; v_call: TRBV6-1; clone_size: NA; cdr3_aa: CASSEPPLYGYTF; cdr3_nt: TGTGCCAGCAGTGAACCCCCTCTCTATGGCTACACCTTC
d_call: NA; j_call: TRBJ1-2; v_call: TRBV12-3/TRBV12-4; clone_size: few; cdr3_aa: CASLTSGDPMGYTF; cdr3_nt: TGTGCCAGCTTAACGTCAGGCGACCCTATGGGCTACACCTTC
d_call: NA; j_call: TRBJ2-3; v_call: TRBV12-3/TRBV12-4; clone_size: NA; cdr3_aa: CASSWEHSTDTQYF; cdr3_nt: TGTGCCAGCAGTTGGGAACATAGCACAGATACGCAGTATTTT
d_call: NA; j_call: TRBJ1-1; v_call: TRBV7-6; clone_size: NA; cdr3_aa: CASSSLGPEGGFF; cdr3_nt: TGTGCCAGCAGCTCACTAGGCCCCGAGGGGGGTTTCTTT
d_call: TRBD1; j_call: TRBJ1-6; v_call: TRBV18; clone_size: NA; cdr3_aa: CASSPSGTGANSPLHF; cdr3_nt: TGTGCCAGCTCACCATCCGGGACAGGGGCGAATTCACCCCTCCACTTT
d_call: TRBD1; j_call: TRBJ1-1; v_call: TRBV6-2/TRBV6-3; clone_size: once; cdr3_aa: CASSYSNFGRGRLNTEAFF; cdr3_nt: TGTGCCAGCAGTTACTCGAACTTTGGCAGGGGGCGGCTGAACACTGAAGCTTTCTTT
d_call: TRBD2; j_call: TRBJ2-5; v_call: TRBV3-1; clone_size: few; cdr3_aa: CASRRGGVETQYF; cdr3_nt: TGTGCCAGCAGACGCGGGGGGGTGGAGACCCAGTACTTC
d_call: TRBD1; j_call: TRBJ2-5; v_call: TRBV7-2; clone_size: few; cdr3_aa: CASSRHRGSGIYNEQYF; cdr3_nt: TGTGCCAGCAGCCGTCACAGGGGATCGGGAATCTACAATGAGCAGTACTTC
d_call: NA; j_call: TRBJ1-2; v_call: TRBV10-3; clone_size: NA; cdr3_aa: CAISEDGAVHYGYTF; cdr3_nt: TGTGCCATCAGTGAGGACGGGGCTGTTCACTATGGCTACACCTTC
d_call: TRBD1; j_call: TRBJ2-3; v_call: TRBV24-1; clone_size: few; cdr3_aa: CATSTDRDTDTQYF; cdr3_nt: TGTGCCACCTCAACAGACAGGGACACAGATACGCAGTATTTT
d_call: TRBD2; j_call: TRBJ2-2; v_call: TRBV27; clone_size: NA; cdr3_aa: CASSLLGWSGGTGELFF; cdr3_nt: TGTGCCAGCAGTTTACTCGGTTGGAGCGGGGGAACCGGGGAGCTGTTTTTT
d_call: NA; j_call: TRBJ2-4; v_call: TRBV6-2/TRBV6-3; clone_size: few; cdr3_aa: CASGQSKNIQYF; cdr3_nt: TGTGCCAGCGGACAGTCCAAAAACATTCAGTACTTC
d_call: NA; j_call: TRBJ1-2; v_call: TRBV29-1; clone_size: NA; cdr3_aa: CSVETFSYGYTF; cdr3_nt: TGCAGCGTTGAGACCTTCAGCTATGGCTACACCTTC
d_call: TRBD2; j_call: TRBJ2-5; v_call: TRBV7-9; clone_size: NA; cdr3_aa: CASSSRSGAQETQYF; cdr3_nt: TGTGCCAGCAGCTCCCGGAGCGGGGCTCAAGAGACCCAGTACTTC
d_call: NA; j_call: TRBJ2-1; v_call: TRBV7-2; clone_size: NA; cdr3_aa: CASSPGAGLGEQFF; cdr3_nt: TGTGCCAGCAGCCCAGGGGCGGGGCTGGGTGAGCAGTTCTTC
d_call: NA; j_call: TRBJ2-2; v_call: TRBV29-1; clone_size: NA; cdr3_aa: CSVRRTNTGELFF; cdr3_nt: TGCAGCGTTAGACGGACCAACACCGGGGAGCTGTTTTTT
d_call: TRBD2; j_call: TRBJ2-5; v_call: TRBV12-3/TRBV12-4; clone_size: NA; cdr3_aa: CASSFLAGVQETQYF; cdr3_nt: TGTGCCAGCAGTTTTCTAGCGGGGGTCCAAGAGACCCAGTACTTC
d_call: TRBD1; j_call: TRBJ1-2; v_call: TRBV20-1; clone_size: NA; cdr3_aa: CSASNGAGGGTRDYTF; cdr3_nt: TGCAGTGCTAGTAATGGGGCAGGGGGAGGGACTCGAGACTACACCTTC
d_call: NA; j_call: TRBJ1-2; v_call: TRBV20-1; clone_size: few; cdr3_aa: CSASESTTYGYTF; cdr3_nt: TGCAGTGCTAGTGAGTCGACTACCTATGGCTACACCTTC
d_call: NA; j_call: TRBJ2-7; v_call: TRBV20-1; clone_size: few; cdr3_aa: CSANRQGTYEQYF; cdr3_nt: TGCAGTGCGAATCGGCAGGGGACCTACGAGCAGTACTTC
d_call: NA; j_call: TRBJ2-1; v_call: TRBV5-1; clone_size: few; cdr3_aa: CASSLAVGQRWEQFF; cdr3_nt: TGCGCCAGCAGCTTGGCGGTGGGCCAAAGGTGGGAGCAGTTCTTC
d_call: TRBD1; j_call: TRBJ2-5; v_call: TRBV11-2; clone_size: NA; cdr3_aa: CASSYRTGDWETQYF; cdr3_nt: TGTGCCAGCAGCTATCGGACAGGGGATTGGGAGACCCAGTACTTC
d_call: NA; j_call: TRBJ1-1; v_call: TRBV4-2; clone_size: NA; cdr3_aa: CASSRTIPLGQGPPNTEAFF; cdr3_nt: TGTGCCAGCAGCCGTACAATTCCGCTCGGGCAGGGGCCACCGAACACTGAAGCTTTCTTT
d_call: TRBD2; j_call: TRBJ2-1; v_call: TRBV15; clone_size: NA; cdr3_aa: CAATSGGVYNEQFF; cdr3_nt: TGTGCCGCCACTAGCGGGGGGGTATACAATGAGCAGTTCTTC
d_call: TRBD2; j_call: TRBJ2-5; v_call: TRBV4-3; clone_size: once; cdr3_aa: CASSQDSTLRAGPAGTQYF; cdr3_nt: TGCGCCAGCAGCCAAGATAGTACTTTACGAGCGGGACCAGCAGGGACCCAGTACTTC
d_call: NA; j_call: TRBJ2-1; v_call: TRBV10-3; clone_size: NA; cdr3_aa: CAISEASQHSNEQFF; cdr3_nt: TGTGCCATCAGTGAAGCTAGCCAACATTCTAATGAGCAGTTCTTC
d_call: NA; j_call: TRBJ2-5; v_call: TRBV7-9; clone_size: few; cdr3_aa: CAIQETQYF; cdr3_nt: TGTGCCATACAAGAGACCCAGTACTTC
d_call: NA; j_call: TRBJ1-2; v_call: TRBV7-2; clone_size: many; cdr3_aa: CASSLSRGGGYTF; cdr3_nt: TGTGCCAGCAGCTTAAGCAGGGGAGGAGGCTACACCTTC
d_call: NA; j_call: TRBJ1-4; v_call: TRBV29-1; clone_size: NA; cdr3_aa: CSVEFRDTGVPRRWLFF; cdr3_nt: TGCAGCGTTGAATTCCGGGACACAGGCGTCCCAAGGAGGTGGTTGTTTTTT
d_call: NA; j_call: TRBJ1-2; v_call: TRBV4-3; clone_size: many; cdr3_aa: CASSQAVWDNYGYTF; cdr3_nt: TGCGCCAGCAGCCAGGCTGTATGGGATAACTATGGCTACACCTTC
d_call: TRBD1; j_call: TRBJ2-3; v_call: TRBV6-2/TRBV6-3; clone_size: few; cdr3_aa: CASSPGTGTGVRLRSTDTRYF; cdr3_nt: TGTGCCAGCAGTCCCGGGACAGGGACAGGGGTTCGACTTAGAAGCACAGATACGCGGTATTTT
d_call: TRBD2; j_call: TRBJ2-7; v_call: TRBV7-2; clone_size: NA; cdr3_aa: CASSWALAGEGEQYF; cdr3_nt: TGTGCCAGCAGCTGGGCCCTAGCGGGGGAAGGGGAGCAGTACTTC
d_call: TRBD1; j_call: TRBJ2-7; v_call: TRBV7-9; clone_size: NA; cdr3_aa: CASSSTGIPSSYEQYF; cdr3_nt: TGTGCCAGCAGCTCGACAGGGATCCCCAGCTCCTACGAGCAGTACTTC
d_call: NA; j_call: TRBJ2-3; v_call: TRBV4-3; clone_size: medium-sized; cdr3_aa: CASSQEVSANTDTQYF; cdr3_nt: TGCGCCAGCAGCCAAGAAGTTAGCGCAAACACAGATACGCAGTATTTT
d_call: NA; j_call: TRBJ1-4; v_call: TRBV11-1; clone_size: NA; cdr3_aa: CASSSTVANEKLFF; cdr3_nt: TGTGCCAGCAGTTCGACGGTGGCTAATGAAAAACTGTTTTTT
d_call: TRBD1; j_call: TRBJ1-5; v_call: TRBV2; clone_size: few; cdr3_aa: CASSTGEQPQHF; cdr3_nt: TGTGCCAGCAGTACAGGGGAGCAGCCCCAGCATTTT
d_call: NA; j_call: TRBJ2-7; v_call: TRBV5-4; clone_size: few; cdr3_aa: CASSWGVSEQYF; cdr3_nt: TGTGCCAGCAGCTGGGGAGTATCCGAGCAGTACTTC
d_call: TRBD2; j_call: TRBJ2-3; v_call: TRBV20-1; clone_size: NA; cdr3_aa: CSARDPLAGGPKQDTQYF; cdr3_nt: TGCAGTGCTAGAGACCCCCTAGCGGGAGGGCCTAAGCAAGATACGCAGTATTTT
d_call: NA; j_call: TRBJ2-1; v_call: TRBV4-2; clone_size: NA; cdr3_aa: CASSPPMRDKQFF; cdr3_nt: TGTGCCAGCAGCCCTCCGATGAGGGATAAGCAGTTCTTC
d_call: NA; j_call: TRBJ1-4; v_call: TRBV9; clone_size: NA; cdr3_aa: CASSVASGGYGREKLFF; cdr3_nt: TGTGCCAGCAGCGTAGCTTCCGGGGGCTATGGAAGAGAAAAACTGTTTTTT
d_call: TRBD1; j_call: TRBJ1-2; v_call: TRBV29-1; clone_size: NA; cdr3_aa: CSVQPGQGWGYTF; cdr3_nt: TGCAGCGTTCAGCCGGGACAGGGATGGGGCTACACCTTC
d_call: TRBD1; j_call: TRBJ1-1; v_call: TRBV4-1; clone_size: NA; cdr3_aa: CASSRTGGVEAFF; cdr3_nt: TGCGCCAGCAGCCGAACAGGGGGAGTGGAAGCTTTCTTT
d_call: NA; j_call: TRBJ1-2; v_call: TRBV7-2; clone_size: many; cdr3_aa: CASSLERWGYTF; cdr3_nt: TGTGCCAGCAGCTTAGAGCGATGGGGCTACACCTTC
d_call: NA; j_call: TRBJ1-1; v_call: TRBV20-1; clone_size: NA; cdr3_aa: CSATYGSPTEAFF; cdr3_nt: TGCAGTGCTACATACGGGAGCCCCACTGAAGCTTTCTTT